The rows below give T cell receptor beta chains drawn from one sample of a study of blood T cell repertoires in COVID-19. Here immunoSEQ multiplex PCR was the method, and the copy in TCRdb shows in-frame clones only, minus some. The sample includes some 200,000 clones, 85% to 90% of them seen just once. Sequenced sample: peripheral blood. The receptors shown here come from a man between 18 and 29 years old with active or convalescent COVID-19. Both conserved end residues are part of each CDR3. The order of the fields is clone size, J gene, D gene, V gene, CDR3 protein, CDR3 DNA. A D gene is named only where the DNA matches it firmly. Clone size is shown for a subset of rows, as once, few, many or a class of expanded clone.

size: NA
J: TRBJ2-1
D: TRBD2
V: TRBV9
CDR3: CASSVLGRESNEQFF
DNA: TGTGCCAGCAGCGTATTGGGGCGGGAGAGCAATGAGCAGTTCTTC

size: NA
J: TRBJ2-5
D: NA
V: TRBV7-9
CDR3: CASSRGETQYF
DNA: TGTGCCAGCAGCCGAGGAGAGACCCAGTACTTC

size: NA
J: TRBJ1-4
D: TRBD1
V: TRBV7-9
CDR3: CASSLSGTGSLANEKLFF
DNA: TGTGCCAGCAGCTTATCCGGGACAGGGAGTTTGGCTAATGAAAAACTGTTTTTT

size: NA
J: TRBJ1-6
D: TRBD1
V: TRBV3-1/TRBV3-2
CDR3: CASSQGTGDSPLHF
DNA: TGTGCCAGCAGCCAAGGGACAGGGGATTCACCCCTCCACTTT

size: NA
J: TRBJ2-7
D: NA
V: TRBV30
CDR3: CAYVGVASRSYEQYF
DNA: TGTGCGTATGTTGGGGTAGCGAGTAGGTCCTACGAGCAGTACTTC

size: NA
J: TRBJ1-4
D: NA
V: TRBV25-1
CDR3: CASSNQAEISGKLFF
DNA: TGTGCCAGCAGCAACCAAGCGGAGATTTCCGGGAAACTGTTTTTT

size: once
J: TRBJ1-2
D: NA
V: TRBV7-2
CDR3: CASSADIYNYGYTF
DNA: TGTGCCAGCAGCGCGGACATTTATAACTATGGCTACACCTTC

size: NA
J: TRBJ1-1
D: TRBD1
V: TRBV28
CDR3: CASSLSQGGTEAFF
DNA: TGTGCCAGCAGTTTGTCCCAGGGGGGCACTGAAGCTTTCTTT

size: once
J: TRBJ2-1
D: TRBD2
V: TRBV7-2
CDR3: CASSFTGGYYNEQFF
DNA: TGTGCCAGCAGCTTTACGGGAGGATACTACAATGAGCAGTTCTTC

size: NA
J: TRBJ2-7
D: NA
V: TRBV27
CDR3: CASKWRGAYEQYF
DNA: TGTGCCAGCAAATGGCGGGGAGCCTACGAGCAGTACTTC

size: once
J: TRBJ2-7
D: NA
V: TRBV7-6
CDR3: CASSLAQQGSGEQYF
DNA: TGTGCCAGCAGCTTAGCTCAGCAGGGCTCAGGCGAGCAGTACTTC

size: NA
J: TRBJ2-2
D: TRBD2
V: TRBV27
CDR3: CASELTGNSGRAGTGELFF
DNA: TGTGCCAGCGAACTAACTGGGAATAGCGGGAGGGCCGGTACCGGGGAGCTGTTTTTT

size: NA
J: TRBJ2-5
D: TRBD2
V: TRBV9
CDR3: CASSETSGDVWTQYF
DNA: TGTGCCAGCAGCGAGACTAGCGGGGACGTATGGACCCAGTACTTC

size: NA
J: TRBJ1-6
D: NA
V: TRBV30
CDR3: CAWSDSANSPLHF
DNA: TGTGCCTGGAGTGACAGTGCAAATTCACCCCTCCACTTT

size: once
J: TRBJ2-7
D: NA
V: TRBV7-2
CDR3: CASSLSGHGYEQYF
DNA: TGTGCCAGCAGCTTAAGCGGCCACGGCTACGAGCAGTACTTC

size: NA
J: TRBJ2-2
D: NA
V: TRBV10-2
CDR3: CASSEFRVRPGELFF
DNA: TGCGCCAGCAGTGAGTTTCGGGTTCGGCCCGGGGAGCTGTTTTTT

size: NA
J: TRBJ2-4
D: TRBD2
V: TRBV27
CDR3: CASSSSGSIAKNIQYF
DNA: TGTGCCAGCAGTTCTAGCGGGAGCATAGCCAAAAACATTCAGTACTTC

size: NA
J: TRBJ2-1
D: TRBD2
V: TRBV18
CDR3: CASSPRASGNDEQFF
DNA: TGTGCCAGCTCACCCCGGGCTAGCGGGAATGATGAGCAGTTCTTC

size: NA
J: TRBJ2-2
D: TRBD2
V: TRBV7-2
CDR3: CASSLGGSPTGELFF
DNA: TGTGCCAGCAGCTTAGGCGGGAGCCCAACCGGGGAGCTGTTTTTT

size: NA
J: TRBJ1-1
D: NA
V: TRBV4-2
CDR3: CASSQERNTEAFF
DNA: TGTGCCAGCAGCCAAGAGAGGAACACTGAAGCTTTCTTT

size: NA
J: TRBJ1-5
D: NA
V: TRBV20-1
CDR3: CSAQANQPQHF
DNA: TGCAGTGCCCAAGCCAATCAGCCCCAGCATTTT

size: NA
J: TRBJ1-1
D: TRBD1
V: TRBV23-1
CDR3: CASSGNGTGGKLDTEAFF
DNA: TGCGCCAGCAGCGGCAATGGGACAGGGGGCAAGTTAGACACTGAAGCTTTCTTT

size: NA
J: TRBJ2-1
D: NA
V: TRBV5-1
CDR3: CASSSQGGTYNEQFF
DNA: TGCGCCAGCAGCTCACAGGGTGGGACCTACAATGAGCAGTTCTTC

size: NA
J: TRBJ1-2
D: NA
V: TRBV5-6
CDR3: CASSLSSTGRVYGYTF
DNA: TGTGCCAGCAGCTTGTCGAGTACAGGGAGGGTCTATGGCTACACCTTC

size: NA
J: TRBJ1-1
D: NA
V: TRBV7-2
CDR3: CASSRGQANTEAFF
DNA: TGTGCCAGCAGCCGGGGACAAGCCAACACTGAAGCTTTCTTT

size: NA
J: TRBJ2-7
D: NA
V: TRBV7-9
CDR3: CASSPGAVYEQYF
DNA: TGTGCCAGCAGCCCTGGGGCCGTCTACGAGCAGTACTTC

size: once
J: TRBJ1-1
D: NA
V: TRBV2
CDR3: CASIPDSRENTEAFF
DNA: TGTGCCAGCATTCCTGACAGTCGCGAGAACACTGAAGCTTTCTTT

size: NA
J: TRBJ2-7
D: TRBD1
V: TRBV7-2
CDR3: CASSLSQGVIYEQYF
DNA: TGTGCCAGCAGCTTGAGTCAGGGGGTGATCTACGAGCAGTACTTC

size: NA
J: TRBJ2-7
D: TRBD1
V: TRBV7-2
CDR3: CASSFDRASYEQYF
DNA: TGTGCCAGCAGCTTCGACAGGGCTTCCTACGAGCAGTACTTC

size: NA
J: TRBJ1-1
D: NA
V: TRBV11-2
CDR3: CASTFSRVMNTEAFF
DNA: TGTGCCAGCACCTTCTCCAGGGTGATGAACACTGAAGCTTTCTTT

size: few
J: TRBJ1-1
D: NA
V: TRBV5-1
CDR3: CASSLGRQANTEAFF
DNA: TGCGCCAGCAGCTTGGGTCGACAGGCGAACACTGAAGCTTTCTTT

size: NA
J: TRBJ2-1
D: TRBD2
V: TRBV9
CDR3: CASSGGLAPTRNEQFF
DNA: TGTGCCAGCAGCGGGGGACTAGCGCCCACGCGGAATGAGCAGTTCTTC

size: NA
J: TRBJ1-4
D: NA
V: TRBV5-1
CDR3: CASSFAGRGTNEKLFF
DNA: TGCGCCAGCAGCTTCGCGGGGCGCGGAACTAATGAAAAACTGTTTTTT

size: NA
J: TRBJ1-1
D: NA
V: TRBV5-1
CDR3: CASMRVGPSTNTEAFF
DNA: TGCGCCAGCATGCGCGTGGGGCCGAGTACGAACACTGAAGCTTTCTTT

size: NA
J: TRBJ2-1
D: NA
V: TRBV4-1
CDR3: CASSQADEQFF
DNA: TGCGCCAGCAGTCAAGCCGATGAGCAGTTCTTC

size: once
J: TRBJ2-6
D: NA
V: TRBV7-3
CDR3: CASRRTGGTDYSGANVLTF
DNA: TGTGCCAGCAGACGAACAGGAGGGACAGACTACTCTGGGGCCAACGTCCTGACTTTC

size: once
J: TRBJ1-5
D: TRBD1
V: TRBV10-3
CDR3: CAIGRDSRDQPQHF
DNA: TGTGCCATAGGGCGGGACAGTAGGGATCAGCCCCAGCATTTT

size: NA
J: TRBJ2-2
D: NA
V: TRBV11-3
CDR3: CASSLDPGQNTGELFF
DNA: TGTGCCAGCAGCTTAGACCCGGGACAGAACACCGGGGAGCTGTTTTTT

size: NA
J: TRBJ2-1
D: NA
V: TRBV6-6
CDR3: CASSPSSVDEQFF
DNA: TGTGCCAGCAGCCCTTCGAGCGTCGATGAGCAGTTCTTC

size: NA
J: TRBJ1-3
D: TRBD1
V: TRBV7-3
CDR3: CASSLRQGVSGNTIYF
DNA: TGTGCCAGCAGCTTAAGACAGGGGGTATCTGGAAACACCATATATTTT

size: NA
J: TRBJ1-2
D: TRBD1
V: TRBV7-2
CDR3: CASSQDRGNYGYTF
DNA: TGTGCCAGCAGCCAAGACAGGGGTAACTATGGCTACACCTTC

size: NA
J: TRBJ2-3
D: NA
V: TRBV24-1
CDR3: CATSGGVLGQALFTDTQYF
DNA: TGTGCCACCAGTGGGGGGGTCTTGGGGCAGGCCCTTTTCACAGATACGCAGTATTTT

size: once
J: TRBJ1-4
D: TRBD1
V: TRBV28
CDR3: CASSLIGTGNSRDEKLFF
DNA: TGTGCCAGCAGTTTAATAGGGACAGGGAATTCTCGGGATGAAAAACTGTTTTTT

size: NA
J: TRBJ2-1
D: NA
V: TRBV2
CDR3: CASSAPRNNEQFF
DNA: TGTGCCAGCAGTGCCCCTAGAAACAATGAGCAGTTCTTC

size: NA
J: TRBJ1-3
D: NA
V: TRBV7-6
CDR3: CASGPAGAGNTIYF
DNA: TGTGCCAGCGGCCCCGCGGGGGCTGGAAACACCATATATTTT

size: NA
J: TRBJ1-1
D: NA
V: TRBV28
CDR3: CASSPPLRTYNTEAFF
DNA: TGTGCCAGCAGTCCTCCCCTCCGGACATACAACACTGAAGCTTTCTTT

size: NA
J: TRBJ1-1
D: NA
V: TRBV5-6
CDR3: CASSFAQGSTEAFF
DNA: TGTGCCAGCAGCTTTGCCCAGGGGTCCACTGAAGCTTTCTTT

size: NA
J: TRBJ1-6
D: NA
V: TRBV11-3
CDR3: CASSLGTDNSPLHF
DNA: TGTGCCAGCAGCTTAGGCACAGATAATTCACCCCTCCACTTT